Sequencing of this T cell receptor (beta chain) was carried out in a study of blood T cell repertoires in COVID-19. Looking at the study overall: The cDNA or gDNA used as material had been derived from T cells, B-cell-depleted T cells, or PBMCs.

Enrolment of Seattle patients took place during active infection, and they were followed longitudinally. In the original analysis: Researchers report that nucleated cell counts were estimated from reference gene primer amplification. This table comes from immunoSEQ multiplex PCR, and its TCRdb copy is limited to in-frame clones, with some not included. V and J calls and clone size are given by that table; D and trimming were obtained from the DNA. The sample holds some 220,000 clones; around 90% are singletons and the top ten take approximately 0.8%. Per the germline V gene, CDR1 is SGDLS and CDR2 is YYNGEE. This CDR3 comprises 15 residues. The trim removed 0 bases at V and 5 bases at J, leaving 7 bases unmatched.

This rearrangement joins TRBV9 to TRBJ1-2; 7 nucleotides align to TRBD1. The clonotype was recovered from a man aged 30 to 45 with COVID-19, enrolled during active disease. The sequencing input was peripheral blood. The CDR3 DNA is TGTGCCAGCAGCGTAGTGGGCAGGGGGTGGTATGGCTACACCTTC. Encoded protein: CASSVVGRGWYGYTF. The variable domain in full, with the rest retrieved from reference TRBV9 and TRBJ1-2, is DSGVTQTPKHLITATGQRVTLRCSPRSGDLSVYWYQQSLDQGLQFLIQYYNGEERAKGNILERFSAQQFPDLHSELNLSSLELGDSALYFCASSVVGRGWYGYTFGSGTRLTVV.